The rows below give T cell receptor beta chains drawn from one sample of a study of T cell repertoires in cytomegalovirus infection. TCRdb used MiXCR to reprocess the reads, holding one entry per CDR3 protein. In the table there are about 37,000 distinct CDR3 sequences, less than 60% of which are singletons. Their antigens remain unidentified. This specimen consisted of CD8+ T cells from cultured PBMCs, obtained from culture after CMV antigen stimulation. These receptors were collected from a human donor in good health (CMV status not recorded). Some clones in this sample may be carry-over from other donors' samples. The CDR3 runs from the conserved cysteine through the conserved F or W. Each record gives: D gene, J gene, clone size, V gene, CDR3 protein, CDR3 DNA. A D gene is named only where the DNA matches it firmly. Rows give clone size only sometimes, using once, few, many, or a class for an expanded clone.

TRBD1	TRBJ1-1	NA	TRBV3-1	CASSQDRGDRGRTEAFF	TGTGCCAGCAGCCAAGATAGAGGGGACAGGGGGCGAACTGAAGCTTTCTTT
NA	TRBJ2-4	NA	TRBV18	CASSPPIAKNIQYF	TGTGCCAGCTCACCTCCAATAGCCAAAAACATTCAGTACTTC
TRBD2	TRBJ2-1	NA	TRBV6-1	CASSVRLAGGNEQFF	TGTGCCAGCAGTGTTCGACTAGCGGGGGGCAATGAGCAGTTCTTC
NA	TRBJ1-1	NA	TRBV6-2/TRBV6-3	CASSWGQQGRNTEAFF	TGTGCCAGCAGTTGGGGACAACAAGGAAGGAACACTGAAGCTTTCTTT
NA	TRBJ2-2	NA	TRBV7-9	CASLTRELFF	TGTGCCTCCCTAACCCGGGAGCTGTTTTTT
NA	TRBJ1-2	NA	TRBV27	CASSSGGYYGYTF	TGTGCCAGCAGTTCTGGGGGGTACTATGGCTACACCTTC
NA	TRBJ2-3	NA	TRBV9	CASSRSGGRMADTQYF	TGTGCCAGCAGCCGATCGGGCGGGCGCATGGCGGATACGCAGTATTTT
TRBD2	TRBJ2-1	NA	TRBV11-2	CASSPGLAGINEQFF	TGTGCCAGCAGCCCAGGACTAGCGGGGATCAATGAGCAGTTCTTC
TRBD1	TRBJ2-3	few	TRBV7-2	CASSGQETRVDDTQYF	TGTGCCAGCAGCGGACAGGAGACACGCGTAGACGATACGCAGTATTTT
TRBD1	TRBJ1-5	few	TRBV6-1	CASSGTGANQPQHF	TGTGCCAGCTCCGGGACAGGGGCTAATCAGCCCCAGCATTTT
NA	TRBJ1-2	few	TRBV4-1	CASSQGTRDGYGYTF	TGCGCCAGCAGCCAAGGAACCAGGGACGGCTATGGCTACACCTTC
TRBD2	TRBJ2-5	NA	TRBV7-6	CASSLGSGLAGGLQETQYF	TGTGCCAGCAGCTTAGGATCGGGACTAGCGGGAGGGCTACAAGAGACCCAGTACTTC
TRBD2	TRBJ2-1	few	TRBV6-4	CASSDSVAGIDEQFF	TGTGCCAGCAGTGACAGCGTAGCGGGAATCGATGAGCAGTTCTTC
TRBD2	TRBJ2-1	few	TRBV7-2	CASSLLAGDWTEQFF	TGTGCCAGCAGCTTACTAGCGGGTGATTGGACTGAGCAGTTCTTC
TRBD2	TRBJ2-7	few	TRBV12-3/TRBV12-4	CASSFLITSDPYEQYF	TGTGCCAGCAGTTTCTTAATTACTAGCGACCCATACGAGCAGTACTTC
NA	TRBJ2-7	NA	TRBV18	CASSLRDTLRHEQYF	TGTGCCAGCTCCCTTAGGGACACCCTGAGGCACGAGCAGTACTTC
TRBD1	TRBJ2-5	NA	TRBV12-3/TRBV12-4	CASSPTGNHLETQYF	TGTGCCAGCAGTCCGACAGGGAATCATCTTGAGACCCAGTACTTC
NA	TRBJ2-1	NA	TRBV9	CASSVAGRISYNEQFF	TGTGCCAGCAGCGTAGCTGGGCGGATCTCCTACAATGAGCAGTTCTTC
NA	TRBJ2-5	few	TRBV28	CASSSTSLTQYF	TGTGCCAGCAGTTCGACCTCCTTGACCCAGTACTTC
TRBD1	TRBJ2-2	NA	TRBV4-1	CASSPGGSGELFF	TGCGCCAGCAGCCCAGGGGGATCCGGGGAGCTGTTTTTT
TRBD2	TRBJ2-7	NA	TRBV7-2	CASSYGAGVLVEQYF	TGTGCCAGCAGCTATGGAGCGGGAGTCTTGGTCGAGCAGTACTTC
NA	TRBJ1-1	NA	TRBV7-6	CASSLWALQANTEAFF	TGTGCCAGCAGCTTATGGGCTCTACAGGCGAACACTGAAGCTTTCTTT
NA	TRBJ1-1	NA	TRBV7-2	CASSLEGAEAFF	TGTGCCAGCAGCTTAGAAGGGGCTGAAGCTTTCTTT
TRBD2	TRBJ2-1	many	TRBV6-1	CASTQQGTSLGNEQFF	TGTGCCAGCACCCAGCAGGGGACTAGCCTTGGGAATGAGCAGTTCTTC
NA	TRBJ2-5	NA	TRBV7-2	CASSLAGWGQFQETQYF	TGTGCCAGCAGCTTAGCCGGGTGGGGGCAGTTTCAAGAGACCCAGTACTTC
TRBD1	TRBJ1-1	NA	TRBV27	CASRAPRTGVEAFF	TGTGCCAGCAGAGCCCCCCGGACAGGCGTTGAAGCTTTCTTT
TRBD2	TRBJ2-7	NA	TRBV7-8	CASSSARLASWEQYF	TGTGCCAGCAGCTCAGCCAGACTAGCCTCGTGGGAGCAGTACTTC
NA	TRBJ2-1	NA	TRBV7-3	CASSSTGTNSEQFF	TGTGCCAGCAGCTCCACCGGGACCAACAGTGAGCAGTTCTTC
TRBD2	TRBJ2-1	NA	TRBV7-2	CASSRGGLAGVGEQFF	TGTGCCAGCAGCCGAGGGGGACTAGCGGGAGTCGGTGAGCAGTTCTTC
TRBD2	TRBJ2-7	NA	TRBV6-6	CASSYSGTSSDEQYF	TGTGCCAGCAGTTACTCGGGGACTAGCTCCGACGAGCAGTACTTC
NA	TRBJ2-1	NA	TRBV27	CASSFGGGFNRDEQFF	TGTGCCAGCAGTTTTGGCGGGGGCTTTAATAGGGATGAGCAGTTCTTC
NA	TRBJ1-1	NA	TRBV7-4	CASSRRVGMNTEAFF	TGTGCCAGCAGCCGACGTGTGGGTATGAACACTGAAGCTTTCTTT
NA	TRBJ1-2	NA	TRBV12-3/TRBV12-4	CASSFMAGPGGGYTF	TGTGCCAGCAGTTTCATGGCAGGGCCGGGTGGCGGCTACACCTTC
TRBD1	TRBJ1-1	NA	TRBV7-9	CASSLDRRNTEAFF	TGTGCCAGCAGCCTGGACAGGCGGAACACTGAAGCTTTCTTT
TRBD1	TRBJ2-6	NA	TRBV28	CASSWTGVLLWANVLTF	TGTGCCAGCAGCTGGACAGGGGTCCTCCTGTGGGCCAACGTCCTGACTTTC
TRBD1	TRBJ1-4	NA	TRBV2	CASREGQGDNEKLFF	TGTGCCAGCAGGGAAGGACAGGGAGATAATGAAAAACTGTTTTTT
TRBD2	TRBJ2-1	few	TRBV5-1	CASSLTVDNIAGASYNEQFF	TGCGCCAGCAGCCTCACCGTCGATAATATAGCGGGAGCCTCCTACAATGAGCAGTTCTTC
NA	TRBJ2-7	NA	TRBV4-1	CASSQDGVPYEQYF	TGCGCCAGCAGCCAAGATGGGGTACCCTACGAGCAGTACTTC
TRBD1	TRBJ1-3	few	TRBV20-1	CSARDRYSGNTIYF	TGCAGTGCTAGGGACAGGTACTCTGGAAACACCATATATTTT
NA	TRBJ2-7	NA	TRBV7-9	CASSLFPGDSSSYEQYF	TGTGCCAGCAGCTTATTTCCCGGGGACTCAAGCTCCTACGAGCAGTACTTC
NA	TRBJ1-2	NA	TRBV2	CASRMWVQGTNYGYTF	TGTGCCAGCAGAATGTGGGTTCAAGGGACTAACTATGGCTACACCTTC
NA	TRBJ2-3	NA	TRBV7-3	CASSLGGNTDTQYF	TGTGCCAGCAGCTTAGGCGGGAACACAGATACGCAGTATTTT
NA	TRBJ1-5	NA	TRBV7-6	CASSLLAARHQPQHF	TGTGCCAGCAGCTTATTGGCAGCGAGACATCAGCCCCAGCATTTT
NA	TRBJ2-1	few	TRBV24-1	CATSRAGDEQFF	TGTGCCACCAGCAGAGCCGGCGATGAGCAGTTCTTC
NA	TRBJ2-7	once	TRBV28	CASSSSAEQYF	TGTGCCAGCAGCTCTTCGGCCGAGCAGTACTTC
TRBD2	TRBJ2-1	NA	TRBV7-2	CASSFGLAGVNEQFF	TGTGCCAGCAGCTTTGGACTAGCGGGAGTAAATGAGCAGTTCTTC
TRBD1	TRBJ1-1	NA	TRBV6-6	CATGSPGQIIEAFF	TGTGCGACGGGGTCACCGGGACAGATAATCGAAGCTTTCTTT
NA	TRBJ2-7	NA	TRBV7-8	CASSLDRSGAYEQYF	TGTGCCAGCAGCCTAGACAGGAGTGGGGCCTACGAGCAGTACTTC
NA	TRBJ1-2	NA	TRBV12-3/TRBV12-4	CASSPTPRSGYGYTF	TGTGCCAGCAGTCCCACCCCACGATCCGGGTATGGCTACACCTTC
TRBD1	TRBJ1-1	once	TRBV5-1	CASSLDSGTGGFGTEAFF	TGCGCCAGCAGCTTGGATTCGGGGACAGGGGGATTTGGTACTGAAGCTTTCTTT